The clone carrying this T cell receptor (beta chain) appeared a few times. The antigen remains unidentified. Using a J-beta primer mix together with a sample-barcoded 5' primer, a second PCR was run for 7 to 11 cycles. Using its own MiXCR run on the 5' RACE reads, TCRdb lists one record per CDR3 protein. The profile shows roughly 700,000 distinct CDR3 sequences, 20% to 30% of them singletons. The data are from a study of blood T cells in healthy people across ages. Whole-study findings and limits: Diversity was estimated from one million T cells, and these estimates were considered underestimates.

Germline V gene lookup returns CDR1 SQVTM and CDR2 ANQGSEA. Trimming took off 4 bases at V and 2 bases at J, with 20 bases between the two ends. The CDR3 has 16 amino acids. These sequences were also reported in another study, on T cells of mothers and their children. That work contributes: Sample barcodes plus 2-4 random nucleotides came from the M1S primer. Inherited differences only slightly affect thymic shaping of TCR recombination output. Compared with unrelated pairs, related mother-child pairs had slightly higher, non-significant overlap.

The clonotype was recovered from a boy aged 5-17 years in good health. The sequenced sample consisted of blood. The chain is built from TRBV29-1 and TRBJ1-2; D is perhaps TRBD1 (6 bases). CDR3 sequence reads: CSVVGATGTTNYGYTF. The CDR3 bases are TGCAGCGTTGTCGGGGCAACCGGGACAACGAACTATGGCTACACCTTC.